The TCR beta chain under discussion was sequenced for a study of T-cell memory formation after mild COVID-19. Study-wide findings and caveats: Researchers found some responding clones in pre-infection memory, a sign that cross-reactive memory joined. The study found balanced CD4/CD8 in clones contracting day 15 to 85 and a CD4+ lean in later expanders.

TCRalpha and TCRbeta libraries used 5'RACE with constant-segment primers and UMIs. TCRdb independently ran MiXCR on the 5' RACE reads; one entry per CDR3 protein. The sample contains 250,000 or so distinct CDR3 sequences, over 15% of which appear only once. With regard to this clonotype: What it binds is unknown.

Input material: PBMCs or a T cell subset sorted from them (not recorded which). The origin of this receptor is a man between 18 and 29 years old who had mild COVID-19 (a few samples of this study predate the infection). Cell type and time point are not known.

This CDR3 is CSVQGSHTEAFF. DNA for the CDR3: TGCAGCGTCCAGGGGTCTCACACTGAAGCTTTCTTT. The V call is TRBV29-1, the J call TRBJ1-1; D perhaps matches TRBD1 (6 bases). The CDR3 loop spans 12 amino acids. Germline CDR1 and CDR2: SQVTM and ANQGSEA. Trimming left V 6 bases short and J 3 bases short, with 11 bases between.